This record concerns one TCR beta chain sequence. Its antigen is not yet known. No much larger clonotype is one base removed from it; base qualities were not supplied. Library method: the immunoSEQ multiplex PCR assay. The table comes from immuneACCESS by way of TCRdb, which keeps in-frame sequences with V and J called. Part of the clones is missing from these tables; in studies checked, under half for an unresolved V gene and the rest for unknown reasons. The sample yields 90,000 or so clones; roughly nine tenths were counted once. Around 3.4% of the sample goes to the ten largest clones. The sample is drawn from a study of T cell changes during pregnancy in multiple sclerosis (dated by TCRdb to between 2018 and 2021). In terms of the full investigation: In women with multiple sclerosis, the researchers looked at how the T cell repertoire shifted as pregnancy progressed.

Spanning cysteine to phenylalanine, the CDR3 consists of 16 amino acids. Just the 48-base CDR3 DNA is kept, in frame starting at base 1. V and J lose 3 bases and 0 bases, and a span of 16 bases separates them. CDR1 and CDR2, looked up from the germline V gene (reference sequence), are SGHKS and YYEKEE. This receptor was taken from a female donor in good health, serving as a control in a pregnancy study. Some clones in this sample may be carry-over from other donors' samples. Sequencing used PBMCs, obtained in the first trimester of pregnancy. Recombination linked TRBV5-5 to TRBJ2-7; the D gene is perhaps TRBD1, on 5 matching bases. The DNA is TGTGCCAGCAGCTACGACGAGACAGCGAGCTCCTACGAGCAGTACTTC. This encodes CASSYDETASSYEQYF. Beyond the CDR3, the reference TRBV5-5 and TRBJ2-7 genes provide the residues; the full variable domain reads: DAGVTQSPTHLIKTRGQQVTLRCSPISGHKSVSWYQQVLGQGPQFIFQYYEKEERGRGNFPDRFSARQFPNYSSELNVNALLLGDSALYLCASSYDETASSYEQYFGPGTRLTVT.